This T cell receptor beta chain appears in the sequencing data of a study of beta chain features in type 1 diabetes. Study-level results: All four CD4+ subsets from Type 1 diabetes patients carried moderately but significantly shorter TCRB CDR3s. Junctions at VDJ sites from type 1 diabetes patients had fewer insertions and more deletions.

Purity above 98% was achieved in all sorted populations. What was sequenced were expressed TCRB transcripts, since all of the isolated RNA had been reverse transcribed. Assay: immunoSEQ multiplex PCR; the TCRdb copy retains only in-frame clones and omits some. This table has 330,000 or so clones, about 18% appearing once. As for this clone: Its target is not known.

CDR1 is SEHNR, CDR2 FQNEAQ, per germline (reference sequence). V lost 5 bases, J lost 7 bases, and 12 bases stayed unmatched. The CDR3 is made up of 17 amino acids. This TCR came from a woman younger than 30 in good health. The sequencing input was naive CD4+ T cells from blood. This chain connects TRBV7-9 to TRBJ2-1, with TRBD2 identical over 12 bases. CDR3 loop: CASSPRLAGEEWNEQFF. The CDR3 coding sequence is TGTGCCAGCAGCCCGAGACTAGCGGGAGAGGAATGGAATGAGCAGTTCTTC.